The source of this T cell receptor (beta chain) is a study of T cell responses to AZD1222 COVID-19 vaccine. Study conclusions and caveats: Unmutated variant regions reportedly attract nearly half of all spike-specific TCRs.

Trimming took off 6 bases at V and 0 bases at J, with 11 bases between the two ends. The CDR3 consists of 13 residues. CDR1 is SQVTM, CDR2 ANQGSEA, per germline. The table came from immunoSEQ multiplex PCR; TCRdb's copy has only in-frame clones and leaves some out. The table includes around 120,000 clones, around 92% detected once. This clone was observed a single time. Its specificity is not known. This chain connects TRBV29-1 to TRBJ1-1; D ambiguous. This material consisted of peripheral blood, taken 28 days after the second AZD1222 dose. The receptor was derived from an adult who received the AZD1222 COVID-19 vaccine. CDR3 bases: TGCAGCGTCCGGCGGCGGCTGAACACTGAAGCTTTCTTT. This translates into CSVRRRLNTEAFF.